This TCR beta chain was identified during a study of cytomegalovirus exposure and HLA in healthy donors. On the study more broadly: Approximately 190 million T cells yielded about 120 million unique TCR beta sequences, as an earlier analysis found.

Details on this clone: Its antigen is still unknown.

Study observations and caveats: According to the study, roughly 160 TCR beta chains were cytomegalovirus-associated.

Germline values: CDR1 SGHRS, CDR2 YFSETQ. J was trimmed by 7 bases and V by 4 bases; bases with no gene match: 11. This CDR3 region has 17 residues. PCR involved 60 Vbeta and 13 Jbeta primers. TCRdb keeps only in-frame clones here, not all; method: immunoSEQ multiplex PCR. The sample consists of some 140,000 clones, 70% to 80% of them appearing once. The material sequenced was PBMCs. V usage is TRBV5-1 and J usage is TRBJ2-1; the match to TRBD2 covers 13 bases. The sequence came from a young man in good health and CMV-seronegative. The CDR3 coding sequence is TGCGCCAGCAGCCTTTTACTAGCGGGAGGGCCAGGGAATGAGCAGTTCTTC. This gives the protein CASSLLLAGGPGNEQFF.